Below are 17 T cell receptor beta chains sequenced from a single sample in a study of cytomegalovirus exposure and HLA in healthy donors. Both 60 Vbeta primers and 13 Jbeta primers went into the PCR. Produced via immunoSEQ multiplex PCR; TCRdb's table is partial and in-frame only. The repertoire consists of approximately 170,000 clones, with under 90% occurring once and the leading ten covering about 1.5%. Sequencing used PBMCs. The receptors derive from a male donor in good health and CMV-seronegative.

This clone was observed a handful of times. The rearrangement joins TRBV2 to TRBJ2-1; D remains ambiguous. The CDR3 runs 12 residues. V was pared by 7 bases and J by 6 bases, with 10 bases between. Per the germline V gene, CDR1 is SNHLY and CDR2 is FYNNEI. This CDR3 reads CASIGGVNEQFF. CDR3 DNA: TGTGCCAGCATCGGCGGCGTCAATGAGCAGTTCTTC. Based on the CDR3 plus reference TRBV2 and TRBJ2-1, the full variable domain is EPEVTQTPSHQVTQMGQEVILRCVPISNHLYFYWYRQILGQKVEFLVSFYNNEISEKSEIFDDQFSVERPDGSNFTLKIRSTKLEDSAMYFCASIGGVNEQFFGPGTRLTVL.

The DNA for the CDR3 is TGTGCCAGCAGAGAATCCGGGGTATCCGCCTACGAGCAGTACTTC. Its protein is CASRESGVSAYEQYF. The chain links TRBV2 to TRBJ2-7; TRBD2 might be the D (5 bases). The germline V and J ends were trimmed by 6 bases and 2 bases, with 17 bases remaining between them. This CDR3 is built from 15 residues. Per germline, CDR1 SNHLY and CDR2 FYNNEI.

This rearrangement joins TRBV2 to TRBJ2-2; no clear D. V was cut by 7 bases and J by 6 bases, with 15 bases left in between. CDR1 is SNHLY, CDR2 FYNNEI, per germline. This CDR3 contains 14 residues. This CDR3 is CASTGLGGPGELFF. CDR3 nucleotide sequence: TGTGCCAGCACTGGCCTAGGTGGTCCCGGGGAGCTGTTTTTT.

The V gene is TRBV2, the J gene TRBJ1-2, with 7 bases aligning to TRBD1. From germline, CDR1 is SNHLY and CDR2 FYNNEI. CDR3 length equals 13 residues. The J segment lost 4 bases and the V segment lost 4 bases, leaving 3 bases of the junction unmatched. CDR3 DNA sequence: TGTGCCAGCAGTGGAGGGGGCACCTATGGCTACACCTTC. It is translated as CASSGGGTYGYTF.

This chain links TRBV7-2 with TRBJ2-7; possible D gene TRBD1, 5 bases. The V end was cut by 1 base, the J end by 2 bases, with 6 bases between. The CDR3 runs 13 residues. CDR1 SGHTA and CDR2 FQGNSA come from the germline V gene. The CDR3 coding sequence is TGTGCCAGCAGCTTAGTCAGGGCCTACGAGCAGTACTTC. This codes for CASSLVRAYEQYF.

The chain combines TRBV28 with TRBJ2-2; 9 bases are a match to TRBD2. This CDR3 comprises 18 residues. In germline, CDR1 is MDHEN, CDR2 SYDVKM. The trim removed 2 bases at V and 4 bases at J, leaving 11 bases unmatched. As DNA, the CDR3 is TGTGCCAGCAGTTTAAGGGGTAGCGGGAGCGGGTTCACCGGGGAGCTGTTTTTT. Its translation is CASSLRGSGSGFTGELFF. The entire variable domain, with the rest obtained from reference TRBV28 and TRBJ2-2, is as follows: DVKVTQSSRYLVKRTGEKVFLECVQDMDHENMFWYRQDPGLGLRLIYFSYDVKMKEKGDIPEGYSVSREKKERFSLILESASTNQTSMYLCASSLRGSGSGFTGELFFGEGSRLTVL.

CDR3 nucleotides: TGCGCCAGTAAGACTAGCGGGGGCCCTGAGCAGTTCTTC. Translating it yields CASKTSGGPEQFF. V gene TRBV10-2 combines with J gene TRBJ2-1; 12 positions match TRBD2. J gave up 9 bases and V 9 bases, and 6 bases lay outside the gene matches. The CDR3 runs to 13 residues. Germline loops: CDR1 WSHSY, CDR2 SAAADI.

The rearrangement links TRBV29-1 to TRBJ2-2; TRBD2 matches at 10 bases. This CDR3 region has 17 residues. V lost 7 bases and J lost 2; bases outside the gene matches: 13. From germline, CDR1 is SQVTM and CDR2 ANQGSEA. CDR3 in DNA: TGCAGCGCCCTGGGTGGACTAGCGGAAACTAACACCGGGGAGCTGTTTTTT. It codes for CSALGGLAETNTGELFF.

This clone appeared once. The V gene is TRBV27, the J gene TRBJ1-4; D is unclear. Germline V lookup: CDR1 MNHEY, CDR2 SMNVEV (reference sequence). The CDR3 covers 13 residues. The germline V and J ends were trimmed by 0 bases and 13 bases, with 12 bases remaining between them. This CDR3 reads CASSLSLGSGLFF. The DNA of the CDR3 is TGTGCCAGCAGTTTATCGTTGGGTTCAGGACTGTTTTTT.

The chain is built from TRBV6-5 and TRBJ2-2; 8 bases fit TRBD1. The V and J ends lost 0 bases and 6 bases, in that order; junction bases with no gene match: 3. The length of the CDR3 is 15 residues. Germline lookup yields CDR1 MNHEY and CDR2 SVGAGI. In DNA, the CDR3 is TGTGCCAGCAGTTACTCGTGGACAGGGTCCGGGGAGCTGTTTTTT. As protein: CASSYSWTGSGELFF.

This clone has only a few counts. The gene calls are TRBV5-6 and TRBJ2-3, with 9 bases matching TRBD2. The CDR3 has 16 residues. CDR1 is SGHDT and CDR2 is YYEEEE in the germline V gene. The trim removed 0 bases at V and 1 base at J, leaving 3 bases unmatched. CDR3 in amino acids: CASSLERTSGTDTQYF. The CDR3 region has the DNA TGTGCCAGCAGCTTGGAAAGGACTAGCGGCACAGATACGCAGTATTTT.

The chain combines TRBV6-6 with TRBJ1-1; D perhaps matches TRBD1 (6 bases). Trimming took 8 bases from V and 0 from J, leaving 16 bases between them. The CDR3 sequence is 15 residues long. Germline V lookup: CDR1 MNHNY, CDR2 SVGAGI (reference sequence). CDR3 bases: TGTGCCAGCGGAACAAACGGACAGATGAACACTGAAGCTTTCTTT. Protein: CASGTNGQMNTEAFF.

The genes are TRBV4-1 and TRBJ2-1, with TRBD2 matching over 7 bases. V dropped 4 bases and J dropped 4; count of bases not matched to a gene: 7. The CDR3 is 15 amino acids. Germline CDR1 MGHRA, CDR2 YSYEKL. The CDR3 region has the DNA TGCGCCAGCAGCCCTATGGGACTAACATACAATGAGCAGTTCTTC. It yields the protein CASSPMGLTYNEQFF.

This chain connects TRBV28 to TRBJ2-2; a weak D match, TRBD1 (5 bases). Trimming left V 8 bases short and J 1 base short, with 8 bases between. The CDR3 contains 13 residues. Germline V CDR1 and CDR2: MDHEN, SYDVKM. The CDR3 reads CASLTENTGELFF. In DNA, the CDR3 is TGTGCCAGCTTGACAGAGAACACCGGGGAGCTGTTTTTT.

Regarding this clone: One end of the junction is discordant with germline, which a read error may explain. The CDR3 bases are TGCGCCAGCAGCCAAGTCCCGGGTAGCACTGGAGCTTTCTTT. Translation gives CASSQVPGSTGAFF. V is TRBV4-3 and J is TRBJ1-1; the D is unclear. This CDR3 spans 14 amino acids. Germline values: CDR1 LGHNA, CDR2 YSLEER.

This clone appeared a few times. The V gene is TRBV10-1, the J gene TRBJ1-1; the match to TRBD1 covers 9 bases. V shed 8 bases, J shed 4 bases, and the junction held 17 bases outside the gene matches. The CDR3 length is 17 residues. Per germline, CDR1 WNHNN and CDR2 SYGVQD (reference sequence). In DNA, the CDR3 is TGCGCCAGCTACCCGGGGACAGGGAGGTTGGTTAGCACTGAAGCTTTCTTT. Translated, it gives CASYPGTGRLVSTEAFF.

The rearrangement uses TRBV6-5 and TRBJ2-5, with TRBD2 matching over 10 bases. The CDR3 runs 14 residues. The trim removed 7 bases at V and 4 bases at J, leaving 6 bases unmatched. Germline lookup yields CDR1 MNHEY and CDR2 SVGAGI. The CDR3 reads CASMPGLARETQYF. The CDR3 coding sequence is TGTGCCAGCATGCCGGGACTAGCGAGAGAGACCCAGTACTTC.